This TCR beta chain was captured in a study of cytomegalovirus exposure and HLA in healthy donors. Method: immunoSEQ multiplex PCR; TCRdb's copy keeps in-frame clones and lacks some. The sample carries around 150,000 clones, 80% to 90% recorded once. Separate from the approximately 670-subject first cohort, the roughly 120-subject validation cohort was the one that the donors belonged to. This clone has just one count. The CDR3 is made up of 15 amino acids. The V and J ends lost 5 bases and 3 bases respectively, with 17 bases between them. Germline loops: CDR1 MNHEY, CDR2 SMNVEV (reference sequence). The V call is TRBV27, the J call TRBJ2-7, with unresolved D. The clonotype originates from a woman aged 30 to 39 in good health and CMV-seronegative. The sequenced sample was PBMCs. As DNA, the CDR3 is TGTGCCAGCAGTGGTCTCGGAGCCGCGATCTACGAGCAGTACTTC. This encodes CASSGLGAAIYEQYF.